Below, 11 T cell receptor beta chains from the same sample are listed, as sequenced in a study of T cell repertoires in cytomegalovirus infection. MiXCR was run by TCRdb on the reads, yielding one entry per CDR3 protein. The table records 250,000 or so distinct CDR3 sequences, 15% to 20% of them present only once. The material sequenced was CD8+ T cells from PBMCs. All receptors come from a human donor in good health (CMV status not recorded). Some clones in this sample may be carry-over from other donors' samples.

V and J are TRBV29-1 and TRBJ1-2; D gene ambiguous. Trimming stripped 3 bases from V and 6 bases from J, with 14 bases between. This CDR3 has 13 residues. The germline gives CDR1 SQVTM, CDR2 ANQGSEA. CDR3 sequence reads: CSVEGRVRHGYTF. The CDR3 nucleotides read TGCAGCGTTGAGGGGAGAGTGCGGCATGGCTACACCTTC.

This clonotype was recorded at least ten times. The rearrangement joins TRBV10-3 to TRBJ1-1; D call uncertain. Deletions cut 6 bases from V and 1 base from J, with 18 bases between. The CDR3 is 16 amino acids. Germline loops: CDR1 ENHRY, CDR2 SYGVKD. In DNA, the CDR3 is TGTGCCATCAGCCAAAATAATCAAGTTGCGAACACTGAAGCTTTCTTT. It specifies CAISQNNQVANTEAFF.

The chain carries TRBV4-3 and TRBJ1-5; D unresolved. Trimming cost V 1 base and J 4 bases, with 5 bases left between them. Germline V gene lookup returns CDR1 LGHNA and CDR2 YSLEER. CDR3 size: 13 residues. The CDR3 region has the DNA TGCGCCAGCAGCCAAGGGGATAATCAGCCCCAGCATTTT. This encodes CASSQGDNQPQHF.

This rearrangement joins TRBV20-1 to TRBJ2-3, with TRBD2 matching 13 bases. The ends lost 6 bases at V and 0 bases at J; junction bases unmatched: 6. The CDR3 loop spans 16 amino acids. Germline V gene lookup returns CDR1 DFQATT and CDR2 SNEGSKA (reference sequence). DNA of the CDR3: TGCAGTGCCTATGGGACTAGCGGGGTCAGCACAGATACGCAGTATTTT. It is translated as CSAYGTSGVSTDTQYF.

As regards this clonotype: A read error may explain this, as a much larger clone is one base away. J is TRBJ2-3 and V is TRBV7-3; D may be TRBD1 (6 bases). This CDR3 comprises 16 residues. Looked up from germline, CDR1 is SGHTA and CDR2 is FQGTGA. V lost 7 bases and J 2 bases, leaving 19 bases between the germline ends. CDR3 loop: CASNPDDRTYTDTQYF. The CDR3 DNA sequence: TGTGCCAGCAACCCAGACGACAGGACCTACACAGATACGCAGTATTTT.

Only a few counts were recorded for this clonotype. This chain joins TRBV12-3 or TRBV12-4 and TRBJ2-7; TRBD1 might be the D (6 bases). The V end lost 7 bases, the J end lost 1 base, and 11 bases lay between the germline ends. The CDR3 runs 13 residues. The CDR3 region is CASNTGQSYEQYF. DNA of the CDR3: TGTGCCAGCAATACCGGACAGTCCTACGAGCAGTACTTC.

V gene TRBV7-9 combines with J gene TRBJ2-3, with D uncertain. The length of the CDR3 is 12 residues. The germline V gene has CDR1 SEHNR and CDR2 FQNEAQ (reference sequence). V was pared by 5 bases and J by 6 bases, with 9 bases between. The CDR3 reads CASSQGWDTQYF. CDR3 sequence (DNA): TGTGCCAGCAGCCAAGGATGGGATACGCAGTATTTT.

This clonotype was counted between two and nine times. CDR3 DNA sequence: TGTGCCCACGGGCCAGGGATCAACACTGAAGCTTTCTTT. It yields the protein CAHGPGINTEAFF. J is TRBJ1-1 and V is TRBV6-2 or TRBV6-3, with D possibly matching TRBD1 (5 bases). The CDR3 extends over 13 amino acids. V lost 11 bases, J lost 2 bases, and 15 bases lay in between. Per germline, CDR1 MNHEY and CDR2 SVGEGT.

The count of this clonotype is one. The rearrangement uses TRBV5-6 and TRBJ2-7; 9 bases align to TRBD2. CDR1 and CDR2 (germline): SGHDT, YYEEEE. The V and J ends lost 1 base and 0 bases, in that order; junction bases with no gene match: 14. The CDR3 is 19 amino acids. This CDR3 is CASSLSASGEPSNSYEQYF. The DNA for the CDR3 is TGTGCCAGCAGCTTGTCGGCTAGCGGGGAGCCATCGAACTCCTACGAGCAGTACTTC.

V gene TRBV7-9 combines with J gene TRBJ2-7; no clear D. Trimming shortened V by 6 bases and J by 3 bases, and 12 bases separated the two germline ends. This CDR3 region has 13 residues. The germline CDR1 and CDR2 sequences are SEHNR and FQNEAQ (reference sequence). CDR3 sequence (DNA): TGTGCCAGCAGGACTGGCCGCGACTACGAGCAGTACTTC. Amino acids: CASRTGRDYEQYF.

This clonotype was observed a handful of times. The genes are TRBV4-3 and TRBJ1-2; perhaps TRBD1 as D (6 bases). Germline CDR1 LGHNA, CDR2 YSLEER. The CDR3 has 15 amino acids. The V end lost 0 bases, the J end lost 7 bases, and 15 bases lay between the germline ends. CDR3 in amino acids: CASSQDYRGAGGYTF. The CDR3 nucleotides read TGCGCCAGCAGCCAAGATTACCGGGGGGCCGGTGGCTACACCTTC.